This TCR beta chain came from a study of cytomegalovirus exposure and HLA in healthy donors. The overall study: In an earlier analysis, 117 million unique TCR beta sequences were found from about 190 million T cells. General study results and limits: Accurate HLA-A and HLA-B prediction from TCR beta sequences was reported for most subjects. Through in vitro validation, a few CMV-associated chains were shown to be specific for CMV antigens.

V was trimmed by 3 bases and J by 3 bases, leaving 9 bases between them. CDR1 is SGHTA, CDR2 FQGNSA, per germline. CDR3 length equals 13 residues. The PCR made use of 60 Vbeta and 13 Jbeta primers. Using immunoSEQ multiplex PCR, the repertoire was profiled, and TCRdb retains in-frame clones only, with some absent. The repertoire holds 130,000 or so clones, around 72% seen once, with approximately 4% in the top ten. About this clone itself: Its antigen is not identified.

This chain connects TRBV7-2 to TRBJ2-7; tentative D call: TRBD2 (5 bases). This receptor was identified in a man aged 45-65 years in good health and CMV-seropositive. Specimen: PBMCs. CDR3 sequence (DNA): TGTGCCAGCAGCTTGGGGAGCAACTACGAGCAGTACTTC. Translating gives CASSLGSNYEQYF.